This passage covers 20 T cell receptor beta chains from one sample sequenced in a study of blood T cell repertoires in COVID-19. Some clones are missing from TCRdb's copy, which holds only in-frame ones; the method was immunoSEQ multiplex PCR. This table holds roughly 200,000 clones, about 87% found once. The sequenced sample was PBMCs or T cells enriched from blood (not recorded which). Every receptor here comes from a man between 18 and 29 years old with acute COVID-19.

The V and J genes are TRBV15 and TRBJ1-5; possible D gene TRBD1, 6 bases. V was cut by 3 bases and J by 0 bases, with 9 bases left in between. Germline CDR1 and CDR2: LNHNV and YYDKDF (reference sequence). The CDR3 spans 15 residues. The CDR3 region is CATSSQGGSNQPQHF. CDR3 nucleotide sequence: TGTGCCACCAGCAGCCAAGGGGGTAGCAATCAGCCCCAGCATTTT.

The chain uses TRBV3-1 (or the pseudogene TRBV3-2) and TRBJ2-1; 9 bases match TRBD1. The J segment lost 3 bases and the V segment lost 3 bases, leaving 3 bases of the junction unmatched. CDR1 is LGHDT and CDR2 is YNNKEL in the germline V gene (reference sequence). The CDR3 is made up of 15 amino acids. Here the CDR3 reads CASSHDRGVYNEQFF. For the CDR3, the DNA is TGTGCCAGCAGCCACGACAGGGGGGTCTACAATGAGCAGTTCTTC.

This chain joins TRBV3-1 (or the pseudogene TRBV3-2) and TRBJ1-2; D gene unclear. Between the trimmed V and J ends, which lost 1 base and 7 bases, there was a span of 13 bases. Germline V gene data show CDR1 as LGHDT and CDR2 as YNNKEL (reference sequence). CDR3 size: 14 residues. CDR3 coding DNA: TGTGCCAGCAGCCAAGCAAGTTATTACAGTGGCTACACCTTC. Amino acids: CASSQASYYSGYTF.

The rearrangement links TRBV16 to TRBJ2-4, with a possible D match to TRBD2 (5 bases). The V and J ends lost 0 bases and 6 bases respectively, with 9 bases between them. In germline, CDR1 is KGHSY, CDR2 FQNENV. This CDR3 region has 14 residues. The CDR3 DNA reads TGTGCCAGCAGCCAATCGATCGAGGGAAACATTCAGTACTTC. Residues: CASSQSIEGNIQYF.

This clone was seen a few times. The identical CDR3 is also encoded by other nucleotide sequences in the sample. The chain joins TRBV5-6 to TRBJ2-7; D possibly corresponds to TRBD1 (5 bases). CDR1 and CDR2 (germline): SGHDT, YYEEEE. Deletions cut 4 bases from V and 0 bases from J, with 8 bases between. The CDR3 is made up of 13 amino acids. The chain's CDR3 is CASSPDSSYEQYF. Written as DNA, the CDR3 is TGTGCCAGCAGCCCCGACAGCTCCTACGAGCAGTACTTC.

The chain has TRBV25-1 and TRBJ2-7; 11 bases fit TRBD2. CDR1 and CDR2 from the germline V gene are MGHDK and SYGVNS. The CDR3 sequence is 17 residues long. The V gene end was trimmed by 3 bases and the J gene end by 5 bases; junction bases not matched to a gene: 12. In DNA form, the CDR3 reads TGTGCCAGCAGTGAGGTAGGGTATAGCGGGAGGGGAAACGAGCAGTACTTC. Amino acids: CASSEVGYSGRGNEQYF.

V is TRBV19 and J is TRBJ1-5; D ambiguous. V lost 3 bases to trimming and J lost 3 bases, with 18 bases between them. The CDR3 totals 17 residues. Per the germline V gene, CDR1 is LNHDA and CDR2 is SQIVND (reference sequence). CDR3 nucleotide sequence: TGTGCCAGTAGTATTGGGTCGAGGCCAGCGATCAATCAGCCCCAGCATTTT. Protein: CASSIGSRPAINQPQHF.

V gene TRBV28 combines with J gene TRBJ2-1, with a possible D match to TRBD2 (7 bases). Trimming pared 8 bases from V and 5 bases from J, leaving 16 bases between. CDR1 and CDR2 from the germline V gene are MDHEN and SYDVKM. The CDR3 consists of 14 residues. CDR3 DNA sequence: TGTGCCAGCTTCCCAGGGGCGGGGGACAATGAGCAGTTCTTC. Its translation is CASFPGAGDNEQFF. Full variable domain (remainder filled in from reference TRBV28 and TRBJ2-1): DVKVTQSSRYLVKRTGEKVFLECVQDMDHENMFWYRQDPGLGLRLIYFSYDVKMKEKGDIPEGYSVSREKKERFSLILESASTNQTSMYLCASFPGAGDNEQFFGPGTRLTVL.

This chain uses TRBV21-1 with TRBJ1-3; the table assigns TRBD1, which was not confirmed against the DNA. TRBV21-1 is a known pseudogene. CDR3 size: 17 residues. CDR3 sequence: CASSTPLTGTSGNTIYF. CDR3 nucleotide sequence: TGTGCCAGCAGCACCCCATTGACAGGGACCTCTGGAAACACCATATATTTT.

The gene calls are TRBV4-1 and TRBJ1-1; no definite D call. The germline gives CDR1 MGHRA, CDR2 YSYEKL. This CDR3 has 16 residues. The germline V and J ends were trimmed by 1 base and 0 bases, with 12 bases remaining between them. CDR3 loop: CASSQVPAGLNTEAFF. In nucleotides, the CDR3 is TGCGCCAGCAGCCAAGTACCGGCGGGGTTGAACACTGAAGCTTTCTTT.

The V gene is TRBV7-6, the J gene TRBJ2-2; tentative D call: TRBD1 (5 bases). Deletions cut 3 bases from V and 4 bases from J, with 12 bases between. The CDR3 covers 15 residues. CDR1 and CDR2 (germline): SGHVS, FNYEAQ. Here the CDR3 DNA reads TGTGCCAGCAGCTTTTCCAGGGCCCCCACCGGGGAGCTGTTTTTT. As protein: CASSFSRAPTGELFF.

The chain combines TRBV7-2 with TRBJ2-7; 8 bases map to TRBD2. Trimming took 0 bases from V and 5 from J; bases not matched to a gene: 3. Looked up from germline, CDR1 is SGHTA and CDR2 is FQGNSA. This CDR3 region has 14 residues. CDR3 nucleotides: TGTGCCAGCAGCTTAGCGGGACTAGAAGACGAGCAGTACTTC. This translates into CASSLAGLEDEQYF.

The chain carries TRBV14 and TRBJ2-1, with 7 bases matching TRBD2. With 3 bases clipped from V and 0 bases from J, the junction kept 17 bases outside the gene matches. CDR1 and CDR2 from the germline V gene are SGHDN and FVKESK. CDR3 size: 20 residues. CDR3 in DNA: TGTGCCAGCAGCCAGAGCCGAGGAGCGGGGCTAGGGTTCTCCTACAATGAGCAGTTCTTC. Amino acid sequence: CASSQSRGAGLGFSYNEQFF.

The chain joins TRBV11-2 to TRBJ2-1; TRBD2 matches 8 bases. The V gene end was trimmed by 5 bases and the J gene end by 7 bases; junction bases not matched to a gene: 13. Looked up from germline, CDR1 is SGHAT and CDR2 is FQNNGV. CDR3 length: 16 amino acids. The CDR3 spells CASSIGTRVTINEQFF. CDR3 coding DNA: TGTGCCAGCAGCATCGGGACTAGGGTTACAATAAATGAGCAGTTCTTC.

V and J are TRBV28 and TRBJ2-7, with 7 bases identical to TRBD2. The trim removed 5 bases at V and 3 bases at J, leaving 4 bases unmatched. CDR3 length equals 13 residues. From germline, CDR1 is MDHEN and CDR2 SYDVKM. The CDR3 loop reads CASSGRDYYEQYF. CDR3 DNA: TGTGCCAGCAGTGGCCGGGACTACTACGAGCAGTACTTC.

This chain uses TRBV4-1 with TRBJ2-3; 10 bases align to TRBD1. This CDR3 comprises 16 residues. V shed 4 bases and J 4 bases; nucleotides not matched to a gene: 8. Per the germline V gene, CDR1 is MGHRA and CDR2 is YSYEKL. CDR3 amino acids: CASSPWDRGGADTQYF. CDR3 in DNA: TGCGCCAGCAGCCCCTGGGACAGGGGAGGTGCAGATACGCAGTATTTT.

The rearrangement links TRBV10-3 to TRBJ2-5; 7 bases are shared with TRBD1. The germline gives CDR1 ENHRY, CDR2 SYGVKD. V was clipped by 6 bases and J by 2 bases; unmatched bases: 6. The CDR3 is 14 residues long. The CDR3 DNA follows: TGTGCCATCAGCCGGGGACAGCTACAAGAGACCCAGTACTTC. Translated: CAISRGQLQETQYF.

This chain connects TRBV5-4 to TRBJ1-2; 8 bases are a match to TRBD1. CDR1 and CDR2 (germline): SGHNT, YYREEE (reference sequence). The CDR3 is made up of 15 amino acids. V lost 2 bases to trimming and J lost 2 bases; unmatched junction nucleotides: 5. The CDR3 DNA reads TGTGCCAGCAGCTTCTCCGGGACAGGAAACTATGGCTACACCTTC. Translating gives CASSFSGTGNYGYTF.

V gene TRBV24-1 combines with J gene TRBJ1-2; no definite D call. The CDR3 covers 14 residues. V lost 3 bases, J lost 4 bases, and 11 bases lay in between. CDR1 KGHDR and CDR2 SFDVKD come from the germline V gene. CDR3 in DNA: TGTGCCACCAGTGATGGAGGACGGTCCTATGGCTACACCTTC. Its protein is CATSDGGRSYGYTF.

The chain couples TRBV27 to TRBJ2-5, with D possibly matching TRBD2 (7 bases). With 0 bases removed from V and 5 bases from J, the gap between germline ends came to 13 bases. The CDR3 loop spans 15 amino acids. Germline loops: CDR1 MNHEY, CDR2 SMNVEV (reference sequence). This CDR3 reads CASSLSRGGRETQYF. The CDR3 coding sequence is TGTGCCAGCAGTTTATCGAGGGGGGGCAGGGAGACCCAGTACTTC.